This TCR delta chain was captured by sequencing in a study of γδ T cells in repeated Plasmodium falciparum infection. Regarding the study as a whole: Donors in Mali lived in a small rural village, largely one ethnic group.

Gammadelta T cells were flow-sorted from PBMC into Vgamma9/Vdelta2+ and Vdelta2-negative populations for bulk analysis. TCRdb re-called the multiplex PCR reads via CATT. The sample holds tens of thousands of delta-chain clones, roughly 1.9% seen once. The CDR3 spans 20 residues. V trimming: 4 bases; J trimming: 0 bases; junction bases outside the gene matches: 16. Germline V lookup: CDR1 GEAIGNYY, CDR2 EKD. This clone was observed many times. Its antigen is undetermined. A far more abundant clone sits one base away, making this likely a read error. The sample has other DNA sequences that encode this CDR3 too.

This clonotype originated in a pool of human donors (malaria-infected and uninfected, not separated). The rearrangement links TRDV2 to TRDJ1; 13 bases align to TRDD3. The J gene, not given by TCRdb, was assigned here from a germline match of the nucleotide sequence. Specimen: gamma-delta T cells from blood. The CDR3 region has the DNA TGTGCCTGTGATACCCTCCAACTGGGGGATACGGATTCGTACACCGATAAACTCATCTTT. This codes for CACDTLQLGDTDSYTDKLIF.